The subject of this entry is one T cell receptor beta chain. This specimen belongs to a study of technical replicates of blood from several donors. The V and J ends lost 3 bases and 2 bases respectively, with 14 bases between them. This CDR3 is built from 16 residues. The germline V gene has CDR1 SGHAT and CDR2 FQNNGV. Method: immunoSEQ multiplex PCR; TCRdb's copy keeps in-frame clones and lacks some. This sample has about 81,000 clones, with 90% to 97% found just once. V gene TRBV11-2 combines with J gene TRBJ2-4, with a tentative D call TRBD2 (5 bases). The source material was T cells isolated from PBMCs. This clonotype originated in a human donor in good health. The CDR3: CASSFGGYSTKNIQYF. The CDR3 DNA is TGTGCCAGCAGCTTTGGAGGCTACTCAACCAAAAACATTCAGTACTTC. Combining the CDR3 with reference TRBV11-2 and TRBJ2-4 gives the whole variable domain EAGVAQSPRYKIIEKRQSVAFWCNPISGHATLYWYQQILGQGPKLLIQFQNNGVVDDSQLPKDRFSAERLKGVDSTLKIQPAKLEDSAVYLCASSFGGYSTKNIQYFGAGTRLSVL.